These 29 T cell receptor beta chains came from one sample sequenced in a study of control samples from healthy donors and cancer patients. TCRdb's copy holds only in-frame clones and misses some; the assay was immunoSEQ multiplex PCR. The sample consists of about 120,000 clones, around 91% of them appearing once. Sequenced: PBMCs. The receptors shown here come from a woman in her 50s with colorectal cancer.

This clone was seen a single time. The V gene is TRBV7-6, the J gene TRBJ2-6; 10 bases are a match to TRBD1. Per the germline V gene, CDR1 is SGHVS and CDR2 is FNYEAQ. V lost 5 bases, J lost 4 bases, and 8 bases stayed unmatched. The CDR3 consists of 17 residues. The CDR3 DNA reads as TGTGCCAGCAGCCCTCGACAGGGGGCGGCAGGGGCCAACGTCCTGACTTTC. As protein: CASSPRQGAAGANVLTF.

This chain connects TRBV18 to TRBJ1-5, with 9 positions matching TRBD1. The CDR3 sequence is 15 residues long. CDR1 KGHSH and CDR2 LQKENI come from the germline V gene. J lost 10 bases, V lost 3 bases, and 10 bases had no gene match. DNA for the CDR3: TGTGCCAGCTCACCGGACAGGGGCCCCGAGGTTCCCCAGCATTTT. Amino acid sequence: CASSPDRGPEVPQHF.

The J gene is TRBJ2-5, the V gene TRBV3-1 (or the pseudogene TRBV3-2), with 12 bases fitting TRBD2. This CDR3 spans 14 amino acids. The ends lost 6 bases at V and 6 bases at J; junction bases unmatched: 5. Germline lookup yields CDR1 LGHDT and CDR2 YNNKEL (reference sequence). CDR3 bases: TGTGCCAGCAGTGGGACTAGCGGGCCTAAGACCCAGTACTTC. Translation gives CASSGTSGPKTQYF.

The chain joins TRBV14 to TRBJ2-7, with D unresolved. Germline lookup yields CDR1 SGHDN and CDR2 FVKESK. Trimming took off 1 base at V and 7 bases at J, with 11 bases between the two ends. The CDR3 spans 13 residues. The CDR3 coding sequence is TGTGCCAGCAGCCAAGGAGGATCTAGGGAGCAGTACTTC. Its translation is CASSQGGSREQYF.

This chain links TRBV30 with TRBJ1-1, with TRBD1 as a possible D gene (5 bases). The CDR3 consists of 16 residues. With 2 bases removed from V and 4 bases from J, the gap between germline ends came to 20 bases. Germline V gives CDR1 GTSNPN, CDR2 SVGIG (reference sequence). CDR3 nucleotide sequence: TGTGCCTGGAGTACCCCGGGAACAGGACCCAGCACTGAAGCTTTCTTT. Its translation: CAWSTPGTGPSTEAFF.

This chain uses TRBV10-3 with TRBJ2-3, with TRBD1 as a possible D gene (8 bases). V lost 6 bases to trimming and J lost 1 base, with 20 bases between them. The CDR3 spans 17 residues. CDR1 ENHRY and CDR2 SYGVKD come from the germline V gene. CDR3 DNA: TGTGCCATCAGCCGGACAGGGAGGGGTGCCGGCACAGATACGCAGTATTTT. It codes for CAISRTGRGAGTDTQYF.

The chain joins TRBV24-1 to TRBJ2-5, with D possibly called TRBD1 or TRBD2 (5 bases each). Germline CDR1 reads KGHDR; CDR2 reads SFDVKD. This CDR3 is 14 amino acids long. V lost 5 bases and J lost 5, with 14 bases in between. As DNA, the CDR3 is TGTGCCACCAGTGCTGGGGGTTGGGGGGAGACCCAGTACTTC. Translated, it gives CATSAGGWGETQYF.

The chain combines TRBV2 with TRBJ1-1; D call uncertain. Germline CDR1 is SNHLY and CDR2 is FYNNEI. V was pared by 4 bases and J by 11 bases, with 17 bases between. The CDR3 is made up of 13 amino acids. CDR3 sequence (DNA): TGTGCCAGCAGTGTCGACTCCTCCGGATTGGCTTTCTTT. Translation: CASSVDSSGLAFF.

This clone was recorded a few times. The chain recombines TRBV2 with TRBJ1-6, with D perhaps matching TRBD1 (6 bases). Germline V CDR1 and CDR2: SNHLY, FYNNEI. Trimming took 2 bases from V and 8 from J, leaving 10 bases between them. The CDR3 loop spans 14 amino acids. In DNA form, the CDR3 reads TGTGCCAGCAGTGAACGGGGGGCGGATTCACCCCTCCACTTT. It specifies CASSERGADSPLHF.

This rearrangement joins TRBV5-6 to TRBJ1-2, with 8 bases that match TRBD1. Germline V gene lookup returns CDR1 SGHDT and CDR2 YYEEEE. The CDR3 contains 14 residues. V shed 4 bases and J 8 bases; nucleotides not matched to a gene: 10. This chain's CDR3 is CASSQLQGVEGYTF. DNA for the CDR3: TGTGCCAGCAGCCAGTTACAGGGGGTCGAAGGCTACACCTTC.

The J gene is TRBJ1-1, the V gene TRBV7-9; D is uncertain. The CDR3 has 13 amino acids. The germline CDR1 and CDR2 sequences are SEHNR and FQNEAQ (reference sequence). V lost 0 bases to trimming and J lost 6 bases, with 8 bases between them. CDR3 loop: CASSLAVRAEAFF. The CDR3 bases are TGTGCCAGCAGCTTAGCCGTCCGGGCTGAAGCTTTCTTT.

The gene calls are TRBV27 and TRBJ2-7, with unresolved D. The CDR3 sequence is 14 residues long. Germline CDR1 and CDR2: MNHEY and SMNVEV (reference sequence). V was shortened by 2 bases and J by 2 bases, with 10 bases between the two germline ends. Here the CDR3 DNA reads TGTGCCAGCAGTTTAAATGACGGACCCTACGAGCAGTACTTC. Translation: CASSLNDGPYEQYF.

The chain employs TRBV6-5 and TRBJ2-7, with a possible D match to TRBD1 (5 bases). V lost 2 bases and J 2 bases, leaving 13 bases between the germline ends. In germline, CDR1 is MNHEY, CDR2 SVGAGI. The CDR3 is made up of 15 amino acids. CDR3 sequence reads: CASSYGNDRPYEQYF. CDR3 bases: TGTGCCAGCAGTTACGGAAATGACAGACCCTACGAGCAGTACTTC.

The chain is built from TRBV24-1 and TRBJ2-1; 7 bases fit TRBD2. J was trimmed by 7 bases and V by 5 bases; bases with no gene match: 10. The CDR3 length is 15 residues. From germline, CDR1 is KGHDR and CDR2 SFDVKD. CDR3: CATSGGIAGGNEQFF. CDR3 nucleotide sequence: TGTGCCACCAGTGGAGGAATAGCGGGTGGAAATGAGCAGTTCTTC.

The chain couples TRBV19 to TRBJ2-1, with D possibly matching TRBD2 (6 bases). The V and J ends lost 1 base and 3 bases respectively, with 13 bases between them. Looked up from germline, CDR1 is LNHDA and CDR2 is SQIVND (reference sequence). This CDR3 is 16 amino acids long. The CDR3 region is CASSIGGGVRYNEQFF. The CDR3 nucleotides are TGTGCCAGTAGTATAGGCGGCGGGGTTCGCTACAATGAGCAGTTCTTC.

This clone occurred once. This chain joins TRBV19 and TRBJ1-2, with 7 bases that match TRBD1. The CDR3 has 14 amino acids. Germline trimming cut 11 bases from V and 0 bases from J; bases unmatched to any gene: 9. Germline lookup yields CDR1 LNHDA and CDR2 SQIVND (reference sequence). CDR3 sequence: CAAGQTIANYGYTF. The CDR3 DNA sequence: TGTGCCGCGGGACAGACCATCGCTAACTATGGCTACACCTTC.

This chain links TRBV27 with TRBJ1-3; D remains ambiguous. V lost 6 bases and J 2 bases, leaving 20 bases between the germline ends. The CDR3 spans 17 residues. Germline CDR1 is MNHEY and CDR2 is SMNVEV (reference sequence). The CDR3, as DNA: TGTGCCAGCAGCCGTTTACGTCCGGACCTAACTGGAAACACCATATATTTT. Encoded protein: CASSRLRPDLTGNTIYF.

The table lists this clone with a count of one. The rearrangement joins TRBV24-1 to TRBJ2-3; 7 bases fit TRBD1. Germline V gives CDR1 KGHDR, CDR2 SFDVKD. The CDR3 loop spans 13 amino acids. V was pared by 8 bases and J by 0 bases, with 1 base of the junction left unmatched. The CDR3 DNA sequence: TGTGCCACCACAGGGGGAAGCACAGATACGCAGTATTTT. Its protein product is CATTGGSTDTQYF.

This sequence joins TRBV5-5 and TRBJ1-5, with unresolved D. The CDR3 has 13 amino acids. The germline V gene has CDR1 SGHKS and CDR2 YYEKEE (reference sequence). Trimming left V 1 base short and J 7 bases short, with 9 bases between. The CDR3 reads CASSLLSDQPQHF. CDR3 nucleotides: TGTGCCAGCAGCTTGCTCTCGGACCAGCCCCAGCATTTT. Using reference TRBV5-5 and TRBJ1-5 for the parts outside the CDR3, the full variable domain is DAGVTQSPTHLIKTRGQQVTLRCSPISGHKSVSWYQQVLGQGPQFIFQYYEKEERGRGNFPDRFSARQFPNYSSELNVNALLLGDSALYLCASSLLSDQPQHFGDGTRLSIL.

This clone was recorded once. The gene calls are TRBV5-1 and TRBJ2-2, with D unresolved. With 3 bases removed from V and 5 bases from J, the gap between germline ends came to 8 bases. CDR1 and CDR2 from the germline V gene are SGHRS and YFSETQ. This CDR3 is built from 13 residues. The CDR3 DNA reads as TGCGCCAGCAGCTCGGACCTTACCGGGGAGCTGTTTTTT. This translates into CASSSDLTGELFF. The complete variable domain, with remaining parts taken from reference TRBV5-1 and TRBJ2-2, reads KAGVTQTPRYLIKTRGQQVTLSCSPISGHRSVSWYQQTPGQGLQFLFEYFSETQRNKGNFPGRFSGRQFSNSRSEMNVSTLELGDSALYLCASSSDLTGELFFGEGSRLTVL.

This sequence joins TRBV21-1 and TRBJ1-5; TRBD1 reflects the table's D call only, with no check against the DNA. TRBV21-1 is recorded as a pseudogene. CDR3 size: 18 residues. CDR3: CASGPYHRQGNSNQPQHF. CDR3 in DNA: TGTGCCAGCGGGCCTTACCACCGACAGGGGAATAGCAATCAGCCCCAGCATTTT.

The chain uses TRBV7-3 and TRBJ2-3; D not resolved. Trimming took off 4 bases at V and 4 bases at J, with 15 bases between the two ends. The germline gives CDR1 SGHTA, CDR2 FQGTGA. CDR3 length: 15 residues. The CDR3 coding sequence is TGTGCCAGCAGCTCAAGGACCCGAGGCGCAGATACGCAGTATTTT. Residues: CASSSRTRGADTQYF.

The CDR3 nucleotides are TGTGCCAGCAGCTTAGGCCTAATAGATTTTTCGAGGGTGGGAGGTGGCGAGCAGTACTTC. Protein sequence: CASSLGLIDFSRVGGGEQYF. The chain uses TRBV13 and TRBJ2-7; a weak D match, TRBD2 (6 bases). This CDR3 has 20 residues. V lost 0 bases and J 6 bases, leaving 30 bases between the germline ends. Per the germline V gene, CDR1 is PRHDT and CDR2 is FYEKMQ (reference sequence).

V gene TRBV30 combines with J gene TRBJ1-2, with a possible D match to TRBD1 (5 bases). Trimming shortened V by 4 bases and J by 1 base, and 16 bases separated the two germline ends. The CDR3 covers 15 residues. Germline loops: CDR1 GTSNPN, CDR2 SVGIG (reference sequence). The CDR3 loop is CAWISGRTNNYGYTF. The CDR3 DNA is TGTGCCTGGATTAGCGGGAGGACAAATAACTATGGCTACACCTTC.

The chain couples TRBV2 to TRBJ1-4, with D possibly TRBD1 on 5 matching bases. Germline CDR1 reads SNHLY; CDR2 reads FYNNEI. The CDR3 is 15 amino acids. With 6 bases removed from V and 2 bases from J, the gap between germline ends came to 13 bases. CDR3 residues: CASRAPGKTNEKLFF. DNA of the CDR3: TGTGCCAGCAGAGCACCAGGGAAGACTAATGAAAAACTGTTTTTT.

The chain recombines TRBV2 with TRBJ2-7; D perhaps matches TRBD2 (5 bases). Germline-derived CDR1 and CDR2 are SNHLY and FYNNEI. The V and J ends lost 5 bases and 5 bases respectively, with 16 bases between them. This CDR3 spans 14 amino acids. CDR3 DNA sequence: TGTGCCAGCAGTCCCCGGGATAGGCAGAACGAGCAGTACTTC. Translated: CASSPRDRQNEQYF.

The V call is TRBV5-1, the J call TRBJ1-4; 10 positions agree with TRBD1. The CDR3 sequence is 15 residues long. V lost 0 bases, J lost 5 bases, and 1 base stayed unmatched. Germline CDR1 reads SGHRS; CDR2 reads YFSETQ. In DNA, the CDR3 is TGCGCCAGCAGCTTGGTGGGACAGGGGAATGAAAAACTGTTTTTT. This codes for CASSLVGQGNEKLFF.

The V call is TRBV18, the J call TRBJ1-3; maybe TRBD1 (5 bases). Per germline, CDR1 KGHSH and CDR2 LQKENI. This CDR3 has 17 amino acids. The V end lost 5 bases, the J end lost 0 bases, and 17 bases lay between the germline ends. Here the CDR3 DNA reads TGTGCCAGCTCAGGACGCGTCCGGGACTCCTCTGGAAACACCATATATTTT. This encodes CASSGRVRDSSGNTIYF.

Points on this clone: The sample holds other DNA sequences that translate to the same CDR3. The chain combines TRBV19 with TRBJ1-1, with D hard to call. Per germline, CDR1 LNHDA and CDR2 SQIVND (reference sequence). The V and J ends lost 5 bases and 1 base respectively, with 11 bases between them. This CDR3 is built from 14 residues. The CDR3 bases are TGTGCCAGTAGTTCTGGACGGGAGAACACTGAAGCTTTCTTT. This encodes CASSSGRENTEAFF.